This T cell receptor beta chain stems from a study of T cell repertoires in cytomegalovirus infection. V was clipped by 3 bases and J by 1 base, with 20 bases between them. Germline CDR1 and CDR2: SGDLS and YYNGEE. The length of the CDR3 is 18 residues. TCRdb recomputed calls from the reads with MiXCR, one row per CDR3 protein. Among approximately 190,000 distinct CDR3 sequences, roughly 9% were seen once, and the ten largest hold 4.6%. This TCR was recovered from a human donor in good health (CMV status not recorded). Some clones in this sample may be carry-over from other donors' samples. The genes are TRBV9 and TRBJ2-1; D perhaps matches TRBD2 (5 bases). Sequencing was performed on PBMCs. The CDR3 DNA reads TGTGCCAGCAGCGCCCCGCGGTCCGGGGTGCGGTCCTACAATGAGCAGTTCTTC. This codes for CASSAPRSGVRSYNEQFF.